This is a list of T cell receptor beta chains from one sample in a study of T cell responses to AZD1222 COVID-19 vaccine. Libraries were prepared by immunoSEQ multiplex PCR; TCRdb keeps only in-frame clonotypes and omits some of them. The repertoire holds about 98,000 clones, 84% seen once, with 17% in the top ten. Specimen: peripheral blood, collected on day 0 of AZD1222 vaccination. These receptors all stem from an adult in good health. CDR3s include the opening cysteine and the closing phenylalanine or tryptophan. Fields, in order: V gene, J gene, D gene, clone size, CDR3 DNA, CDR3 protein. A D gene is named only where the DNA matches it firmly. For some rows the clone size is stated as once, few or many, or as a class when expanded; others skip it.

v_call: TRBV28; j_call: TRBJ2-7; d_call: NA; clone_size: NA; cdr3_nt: TGTGCCAGCCAGGGCCTATATTACGAGCAGTACTTC; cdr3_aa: CASQGLYYEQYF
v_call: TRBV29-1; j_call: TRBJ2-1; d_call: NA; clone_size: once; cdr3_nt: TGCAGCGTTGTTGGTCGGGCCTACTACAATGAGCAGTTCTTC; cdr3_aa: CSVVGRAYYNEQFF
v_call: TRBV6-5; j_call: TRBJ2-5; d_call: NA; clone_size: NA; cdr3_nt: TGTGCCAGCAGTCAGACAGGTCGAGAGACCCAGTACTTC; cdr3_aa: CASSQTGRETQYF
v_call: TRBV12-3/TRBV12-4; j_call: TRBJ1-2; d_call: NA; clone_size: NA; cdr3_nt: TGTGCCAGCAGTTCAGGGGACGGCTACACCTTC; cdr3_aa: CASSSGDGYTF
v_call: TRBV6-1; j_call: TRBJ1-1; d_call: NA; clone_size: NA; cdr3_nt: TGTGCCAGCAGTGAGCAAGAAAGTTCGGGGACTGAAGCTTTCTTT; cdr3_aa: CASSEQESSGTEAFF
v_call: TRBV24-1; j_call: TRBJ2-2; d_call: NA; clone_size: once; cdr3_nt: TGTGCCACCAGTGATTGGGTAGCCGGGGAGCTGTTTTTT; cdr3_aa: CATSDWVAGELFF
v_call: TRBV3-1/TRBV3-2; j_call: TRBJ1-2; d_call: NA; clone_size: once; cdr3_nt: TGTGCCAGCAGCCAAGGTACAGGCAGCTATGGCTACACCTTC; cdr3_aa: CASSQGTGSYGYTF
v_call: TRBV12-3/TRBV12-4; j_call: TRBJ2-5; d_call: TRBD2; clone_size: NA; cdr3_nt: TGTGCCAGCAGTCCCGGACTAGCCGAGACCCAGTACTTC; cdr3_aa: CASSPGLAETQYF
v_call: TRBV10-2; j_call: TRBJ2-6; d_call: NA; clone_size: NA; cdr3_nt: TGCGCCACCTCAACCGGGGGTGTGACTGGGGCCAACGTCCTGACTTTC; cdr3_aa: CATSTGGVTGANVLTF
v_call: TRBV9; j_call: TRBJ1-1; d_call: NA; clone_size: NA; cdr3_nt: TGTGCCAGCAGCGCCCAGGGGCGGGACACTGAAGCTTTCTTT; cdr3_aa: CASSAQGRDTEAFF
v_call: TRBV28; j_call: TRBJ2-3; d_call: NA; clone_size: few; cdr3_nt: TGTGCCAGCAGTTCCCGTAAGGGGGGAAATACGCAGTATTTT; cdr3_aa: CASSSRKGGNTQYF
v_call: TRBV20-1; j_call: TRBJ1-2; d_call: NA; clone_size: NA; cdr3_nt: TGCAGTGCTAGTAAGAAGGGGGATGGCTATGGCTACACCTTC; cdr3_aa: CSASKKGDGYGYTF
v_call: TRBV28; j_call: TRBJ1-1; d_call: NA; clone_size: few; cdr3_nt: TGTGCCACCCATACCGAGACTGAAGCTTTCTTT; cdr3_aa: CATHTETEAFF
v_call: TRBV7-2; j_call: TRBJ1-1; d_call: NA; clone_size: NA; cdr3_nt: TGTGCCAGCAGCTTAGGTCAGAAACACACTGAAGCTTTCTTT; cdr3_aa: CASSLGQKHTEAFF
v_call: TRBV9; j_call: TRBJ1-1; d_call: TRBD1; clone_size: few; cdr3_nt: TGTGCCAGCACCGTTCTCACTCCGGGACAGGGGACCCCTGAAGCTTTCTTT; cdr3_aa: CASTVLTPGQGTPEAFF
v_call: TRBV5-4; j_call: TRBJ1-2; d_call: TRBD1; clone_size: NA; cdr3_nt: TGTGCCAGCAGTCGGGACAGTGTAAGCTACACCTTC; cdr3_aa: CASSRDSVSYTF
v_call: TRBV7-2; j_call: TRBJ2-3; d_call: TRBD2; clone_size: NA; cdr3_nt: TGTGCCAGCAGCTTAGTTGGGACTAGCGGGGGGAGGTCAGATACGCAGTATTTT; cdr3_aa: CASSLVGTSGGRSDTQYF
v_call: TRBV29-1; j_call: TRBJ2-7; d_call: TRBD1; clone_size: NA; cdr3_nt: TGCAGCGTACGGACAGGGCAGGTCGAGCAGTACTTC; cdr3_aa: CSVRTGQVEQYF
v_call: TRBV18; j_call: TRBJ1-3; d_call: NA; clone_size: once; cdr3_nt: TGTGCCAGCTCACCACCACCGGCCTCTGGAAACACCATATATTTT; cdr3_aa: CASSPPPASGNTIYF
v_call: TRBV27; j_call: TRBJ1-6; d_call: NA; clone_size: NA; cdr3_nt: TGTGCCAGCGGCCCCTTCCAGGGGCTTAATTCACCCCTCCACTTT; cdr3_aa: CASGPFQGLNSPLHF
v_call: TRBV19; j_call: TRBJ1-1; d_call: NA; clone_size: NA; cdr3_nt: TGTGCCAGTAGTTCAACAGAGAACACTGAAGCTTTCTTT; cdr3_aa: CASSSTENTEAFF
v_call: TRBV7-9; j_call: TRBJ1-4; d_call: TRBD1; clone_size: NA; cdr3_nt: TGTGCCAGCAGCCAAAGACAGGGCTCCGTTGAAAAACTGTTTTTT; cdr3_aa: CASSQRQGSVEKLFF
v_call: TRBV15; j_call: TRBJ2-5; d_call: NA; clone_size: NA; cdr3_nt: TGTGCCACCGAGACTAGTCTGGAGACCCAGTACTTC; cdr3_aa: CATETSLETQYF
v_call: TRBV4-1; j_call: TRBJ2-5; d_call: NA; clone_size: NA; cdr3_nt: TGCGCCAGCAGCCAAGATCGGGAGACCCAGTACTTC; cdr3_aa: CASSQDRETQYF
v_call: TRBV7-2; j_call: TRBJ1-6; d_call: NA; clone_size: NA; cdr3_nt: TGTGCCAGCTCCACCCCGTTGAATTCACCCCTCCACTTT; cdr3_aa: CASSTPLNSPLHF
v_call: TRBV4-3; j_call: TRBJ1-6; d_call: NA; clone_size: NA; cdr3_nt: TGCGCCAGCAGCCAAGCAAAGAGTAGATATTCACCCCTCCACTTT; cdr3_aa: CASSQAKSRYSPLHF
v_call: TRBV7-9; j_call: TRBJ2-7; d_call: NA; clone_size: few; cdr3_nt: TGTGCCAGCAGCTTAGACTCGTGGGTGGAGCAGTACTTC; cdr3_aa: CASSLDSWVEQYF
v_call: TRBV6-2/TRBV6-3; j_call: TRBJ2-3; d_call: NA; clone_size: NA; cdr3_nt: TGTGCCAGCAGTTACTCTGGGCAAGGGGCCCGCACAGATACGCAGTATTTT; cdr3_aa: CASSYSGQGARTDTQYF
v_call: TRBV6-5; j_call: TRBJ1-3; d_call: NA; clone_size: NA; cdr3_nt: TGTGCCAGCAGTACACAGGGTTGGACCGGAAACACCATATATTTT; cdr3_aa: CASSTQGWTGNTIYF
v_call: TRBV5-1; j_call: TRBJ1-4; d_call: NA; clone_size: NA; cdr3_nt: TGCGCCAGCAGCGTTGGAGCGCAGGGAGAAGAAAAACTGTTTTTT; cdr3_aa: CASSVGAQGEEKLFF
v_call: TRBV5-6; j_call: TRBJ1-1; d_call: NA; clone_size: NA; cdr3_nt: TGTGCCAGCAGCTTGGCGGGGGGAGAAGCTTTCTTT; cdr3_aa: CASSLAGGEAFF
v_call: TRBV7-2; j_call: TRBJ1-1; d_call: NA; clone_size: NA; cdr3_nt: TGTGCCAGCAGCTTAGCCAGGCCACAGACTGAAGCTTTCTTT; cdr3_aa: CASSLARPQTEAFF
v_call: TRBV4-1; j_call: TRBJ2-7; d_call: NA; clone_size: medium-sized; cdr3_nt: TGCGCCAGCAGCCAAGGGCCGGGACAAAGCTCCTACGAGCAGTACTTC; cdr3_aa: CASSQGPGQSSYEQYF
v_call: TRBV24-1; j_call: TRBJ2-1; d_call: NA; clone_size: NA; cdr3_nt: TGTGCCACCAGTGATTTGACTAACTACAATGAGCAGTTCTTC; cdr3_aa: CATSDLTNYNEQFF
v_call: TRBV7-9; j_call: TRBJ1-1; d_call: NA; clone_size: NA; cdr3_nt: TGTGCCAGCAGTTTCCTCACTGAAGCTTTCTTT; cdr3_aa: CASSFLTEAFF
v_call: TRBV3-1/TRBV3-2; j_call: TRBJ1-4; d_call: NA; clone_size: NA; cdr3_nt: TGTGCCAGCAGCCAAGATAACGAGCGGACGAATGAAAAACTGTTTTTT; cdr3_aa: CASSQDNERTNEKLFF
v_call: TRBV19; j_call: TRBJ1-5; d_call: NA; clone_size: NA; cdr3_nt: TGTGCCAGTAGTACCCCGCGGGGAGGGGGGAATCAGCCCCAGCATTTT; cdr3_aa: CASSTPRGGGNQPQHF
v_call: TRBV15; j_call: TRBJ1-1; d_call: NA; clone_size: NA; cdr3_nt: TGTGCCACCAGCCCGAGGGGCTCGGGCACTGAAGCTTTCTTT; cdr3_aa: CATSPRGSGTEAFF
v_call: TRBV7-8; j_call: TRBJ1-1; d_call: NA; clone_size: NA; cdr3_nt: TGTGCCAGCAGCCAACAGGGTGCTGAAGCTTTCTTT; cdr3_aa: CASSQQGAEAFF
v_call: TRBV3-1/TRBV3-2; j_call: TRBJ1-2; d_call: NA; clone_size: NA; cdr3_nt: TGTGCCAGCAGCCAAGACGCCATTAGGGACTATGGCTACACCTTC; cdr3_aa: CASSQDAIRDYGYTF
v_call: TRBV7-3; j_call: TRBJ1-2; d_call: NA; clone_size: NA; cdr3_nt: TGTGCCAGCAGCTTATCAGGGGCCGGGGACTATGGCTACACCTTC; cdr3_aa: CASSLSGAGDYGYTF
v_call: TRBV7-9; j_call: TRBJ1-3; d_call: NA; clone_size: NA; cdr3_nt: TGTGCCAGCAACGGGGCCGACAGGAATGGAAACACCATATATTTT; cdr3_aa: CASNGADRNGNTIYF
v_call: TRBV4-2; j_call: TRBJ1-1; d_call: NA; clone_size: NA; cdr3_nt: TGTGCCAGCAGCCAAGTTGTACAGGGCGTCGCTGAAGCTTTCTTT; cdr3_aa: CASSQVVQGVAEAFF
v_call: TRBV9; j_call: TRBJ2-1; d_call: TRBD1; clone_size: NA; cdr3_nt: TGTGCCAGCAGCGTAGGGACAGGTGGTTACAATGAGCAGTTCTTC; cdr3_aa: CASSVGTGGYNEQFF
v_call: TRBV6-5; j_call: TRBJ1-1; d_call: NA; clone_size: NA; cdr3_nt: TGTGCCAGCAGCGTTGACAGGTGGAGGGCTTTCTTT; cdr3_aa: CASSVDRWRAFF
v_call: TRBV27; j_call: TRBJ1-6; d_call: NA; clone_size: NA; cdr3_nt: TGTGCCAGCAGAGGGTATACCGGGGGCCTGGGTTCACCCCTCCACTTT; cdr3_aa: CASRGYTGGLGSPLHF
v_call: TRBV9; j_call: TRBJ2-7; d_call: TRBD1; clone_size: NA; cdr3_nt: TGTGCCAGCAGCATCGGACAGGGAACTTTCTACGAGCAGTACTTC; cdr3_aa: CASSIGQGTFYEQYF
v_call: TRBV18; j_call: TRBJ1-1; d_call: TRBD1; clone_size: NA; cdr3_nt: TGTGCCAGCTCACCAGGAGTGGCAGGGGGCCGGAGCACTGAAGCTTTCTTT; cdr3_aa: CASSPGVAGGRSTEAFF
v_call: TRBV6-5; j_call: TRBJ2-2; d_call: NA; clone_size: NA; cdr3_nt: TGTGCCAGCAGTTACGACTCCACTCTCACCGGGGAGCTGCTTTTT; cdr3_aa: CASSYDSTLTGELLF
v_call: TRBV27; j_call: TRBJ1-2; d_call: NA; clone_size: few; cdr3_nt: TGTGCCAGCAGTCCCCCCCCCGGAGGTGGCTACACCTTC; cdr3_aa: CASSPPPGGGYTF
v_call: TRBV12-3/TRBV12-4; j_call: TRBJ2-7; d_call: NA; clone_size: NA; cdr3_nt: TGTGCCAGCAGTCAGGGGGGCTACGAGCAGTACTTC; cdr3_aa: CASSQGGYEQYF
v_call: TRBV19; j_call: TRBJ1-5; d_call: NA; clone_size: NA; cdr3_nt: TGTGCCAGTAGTATAGATCTAGGTAATCAGCCCCAGCATTTT; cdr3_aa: CASSIDLGNQPQHF